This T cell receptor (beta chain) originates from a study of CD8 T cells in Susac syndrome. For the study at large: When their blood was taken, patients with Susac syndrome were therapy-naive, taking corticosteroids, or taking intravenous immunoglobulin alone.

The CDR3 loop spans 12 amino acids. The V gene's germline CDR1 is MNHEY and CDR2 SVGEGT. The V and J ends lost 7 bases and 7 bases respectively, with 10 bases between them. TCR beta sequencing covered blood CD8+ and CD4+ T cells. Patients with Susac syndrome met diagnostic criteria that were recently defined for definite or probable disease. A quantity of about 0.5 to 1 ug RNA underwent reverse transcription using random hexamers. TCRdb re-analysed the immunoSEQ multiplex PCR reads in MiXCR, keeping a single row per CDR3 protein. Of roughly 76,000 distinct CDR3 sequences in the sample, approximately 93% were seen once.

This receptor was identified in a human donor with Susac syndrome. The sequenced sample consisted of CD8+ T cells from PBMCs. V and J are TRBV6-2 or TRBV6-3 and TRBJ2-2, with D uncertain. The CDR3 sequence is CASTSVGGELFF. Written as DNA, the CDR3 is TGTGCCAGCACCTCCGTGGGCGGGGAGCTGTTTTTT.